This section outlines one T cell receptor (beta chain) sequence together with its context. Its antigen is still unknown. No base quality information exists; no much larger clone differs at one position. The CDR3 starts with the cysteine, ends with the phenylalanine, and has 14 residues. Only the CDR3 DNA stays, 42 bases, in frame from base 1. V and J are trimmed by 8 bases and 2 bases, and the gene matches miss 8 bases of the junction. In the germline V gene, CDR1 corresponds to MDHEN and CDR2 to SYDVKM. This sample is drawn from a study of blood T cell repertoires in COVID-19 (TCRdb year 2020). With respect to the entire study: Collaborator samples came from the United States, Italy and Spain and covered acute and convalescent phases of COVID-19. Samples came from the ongoing ImmuneRACE study (first 160 participants) plus 1,254 subjects from 6 global collaborators. Where available, HLA class I and class II types were taken from metadata supplied by the sample provider and were not determined by assay-based typing. The material from the prospective study consisted of cDNA or gDNA derived from T cells, B-cell-depleted T cells, or PBMCs. Deeply sampled blood TCRbeta repertoires from subjects exposed to, actively infected with, or recovered from COVID-19 were included in the dataset. A freely available public database, intended as a resource for researchers studying the immune response to SARS-CoV-2, is where the repertoires were released. Nearly every sample came with metadata listing a de-identified subject ID, COVID-19 status, age in years and sex.

Participants in the prospective study were aged 18 to 89 years, lived in more than 20 United States geographic areas, and enrolled through a virtual design. To assign participants to cohorts, the prospective study relied on clinical history that participants themselves reported in a screening survey and a study questionnaire. In the prospective study, whole blood, serum and a nasopharyngeal or oropharyngeal swab were collected from each participant by mobile phlebotomists. Prospective study participants could optionally give additional blood draws and questionnaires over an approximately two-month period. Prospective study blood samples were shipped either frozen or at room temperature before DNA extraction. TCRbeta CDR3 regions were amplified from genomic DNA using the immunoSEQ Assay, a bias-controlled multiplex PCR. On the authors' methods: The number of nucleated cells in each sample was estimated from the amplification of reference gene primers within the assay. Sequence reads were collapsed and filtered to measure the absolute abundance of every unique TCRbeta CDR3 rearrangement. For each sample, productive Simpson clonality was calculated as the square root of Simpson's diversity index over productive rearrangements. TCRdb re-hosts the immuneACCESS table, in-frame sequences only. Its copies lack some clones; in the studies checked, an unresolved V gene accounts for under half of them, and the cause for the rest is not known. The V and J calls and the clone size are those of that table, but D and trimming were determined from the DNA. This sample lists approximately 220,000 clones; about 86% were detected once. Of the sample, 3.5% to 4% is held by the ten largest clones.

Points the paper makes about the study in general: How much clinical and demographic metadata was included differed by source and by participant, and the metadata was provided uncurated.

The sample consisted of PBMCs or T cells enriched from blood (not recorded which). The chain is assembled from TRBV28 and TRBJ1-1, and 7 junction bases match TRBD1. The receptor comes from a woman aged 40 to 50 with acute COVID-19. The bases read TGTGCCAGCTACACAGGGGCCATAAACACTGAAGCTTTCTTT. It encodes CASYTGAINTEAFF.